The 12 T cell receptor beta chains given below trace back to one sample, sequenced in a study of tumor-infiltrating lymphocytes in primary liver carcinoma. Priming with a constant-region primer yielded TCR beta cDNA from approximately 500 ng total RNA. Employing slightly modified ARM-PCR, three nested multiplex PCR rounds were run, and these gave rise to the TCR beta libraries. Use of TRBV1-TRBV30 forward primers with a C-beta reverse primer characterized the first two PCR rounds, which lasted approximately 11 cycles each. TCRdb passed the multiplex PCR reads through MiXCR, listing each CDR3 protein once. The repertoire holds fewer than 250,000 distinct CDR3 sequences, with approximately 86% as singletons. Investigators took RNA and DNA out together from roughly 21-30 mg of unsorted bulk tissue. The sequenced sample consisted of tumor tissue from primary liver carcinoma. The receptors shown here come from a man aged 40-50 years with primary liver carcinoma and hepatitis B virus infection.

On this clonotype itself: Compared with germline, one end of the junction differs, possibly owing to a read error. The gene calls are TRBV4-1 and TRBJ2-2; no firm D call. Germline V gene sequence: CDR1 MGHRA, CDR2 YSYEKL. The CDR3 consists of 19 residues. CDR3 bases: TGCGCCAGCACCCAACTCTATATTCACCATTGGGTGAAAACCTGGGAGCTGTTTTTT. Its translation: CASTQLYIHHWVKTWELFF.

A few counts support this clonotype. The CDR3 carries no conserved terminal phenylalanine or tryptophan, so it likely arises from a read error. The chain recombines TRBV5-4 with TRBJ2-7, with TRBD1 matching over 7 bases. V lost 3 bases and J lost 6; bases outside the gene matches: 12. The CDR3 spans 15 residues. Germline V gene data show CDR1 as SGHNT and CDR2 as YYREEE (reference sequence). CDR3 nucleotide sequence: TGTGCCAGCAGCTCTCGGACAGGCGCGAGAGGCGAGCAGTACTAC. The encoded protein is CASSSRTGARGEQYY.

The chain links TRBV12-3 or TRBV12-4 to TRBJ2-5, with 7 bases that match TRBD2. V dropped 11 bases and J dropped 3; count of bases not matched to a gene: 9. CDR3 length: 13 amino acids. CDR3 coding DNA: TGTGCCTGCATTTGGGCGGGGGAAGAGACCCAGTACTTC. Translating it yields CACIWAGEETQYF.

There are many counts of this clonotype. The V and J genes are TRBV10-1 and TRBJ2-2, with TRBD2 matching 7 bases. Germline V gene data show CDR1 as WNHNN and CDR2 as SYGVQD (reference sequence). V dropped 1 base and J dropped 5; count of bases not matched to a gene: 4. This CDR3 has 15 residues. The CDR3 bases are TGCGCCAGCAGTGAGTTTAGCGGGCGAACCGGGGAGCTGTTTTTT. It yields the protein CASSEFSGRTGELFF.

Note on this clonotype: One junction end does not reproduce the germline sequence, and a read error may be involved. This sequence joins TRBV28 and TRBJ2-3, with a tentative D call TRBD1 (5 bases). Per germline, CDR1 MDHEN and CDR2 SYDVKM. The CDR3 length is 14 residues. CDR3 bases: TGTGTCAGATCTAAGACAGTGCTGACAGATATGCAGTATTTT. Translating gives CVRSKTVLTDMQYF.

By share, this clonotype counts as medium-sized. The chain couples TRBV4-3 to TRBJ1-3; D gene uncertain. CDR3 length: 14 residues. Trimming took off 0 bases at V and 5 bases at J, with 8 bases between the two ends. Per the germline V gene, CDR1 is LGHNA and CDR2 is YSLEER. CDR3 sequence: CASSQEGYRNTIYF. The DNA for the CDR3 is TGCGCCAGCAGCCAAGAGGGGTATAGAAACACCATATATTTT.

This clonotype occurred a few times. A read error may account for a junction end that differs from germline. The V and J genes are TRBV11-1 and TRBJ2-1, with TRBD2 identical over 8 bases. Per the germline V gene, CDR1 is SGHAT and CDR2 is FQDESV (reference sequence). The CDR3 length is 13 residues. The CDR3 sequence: CTSSTGGPNEQFF. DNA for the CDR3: TGTACCAGCAGCACGGGAGGGCCCAATGAGCAGTTCTTC.

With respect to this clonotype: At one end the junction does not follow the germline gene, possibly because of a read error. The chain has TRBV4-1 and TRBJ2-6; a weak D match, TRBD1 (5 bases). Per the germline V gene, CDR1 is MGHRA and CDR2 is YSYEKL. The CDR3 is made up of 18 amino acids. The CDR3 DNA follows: TGCGCCAGCAGTCAGGCCCGCACAGGCCGCTCTGGGACCAACGTCCTGACTTTC. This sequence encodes CASSQARTGRSGTNVLTF.

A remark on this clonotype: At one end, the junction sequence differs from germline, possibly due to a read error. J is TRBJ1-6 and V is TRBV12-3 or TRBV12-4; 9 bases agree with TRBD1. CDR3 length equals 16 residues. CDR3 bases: TGTGCAAGCAGTTTAGCTCCGGGACAGGGAGGTACACCCTTCCACTTT. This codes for CASSLAPGQGGTPFHF.

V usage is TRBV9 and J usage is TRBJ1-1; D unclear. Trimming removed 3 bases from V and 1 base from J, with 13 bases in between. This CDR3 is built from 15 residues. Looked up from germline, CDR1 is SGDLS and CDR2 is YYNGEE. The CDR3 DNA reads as TGTGCCAGCAGCGCCGGACTAGGTCAGAACACTGAAGCTTTCTTT. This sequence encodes CASSAGLGQNTEAFF.

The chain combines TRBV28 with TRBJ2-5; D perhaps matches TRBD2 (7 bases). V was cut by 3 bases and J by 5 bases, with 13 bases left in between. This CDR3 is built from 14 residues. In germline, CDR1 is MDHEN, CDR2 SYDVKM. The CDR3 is CASSLGGRCETQYF. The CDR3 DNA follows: TGTGCCAGCAGTTTGGGGGGGCGGTGCGAGACCCAGTACTTC.

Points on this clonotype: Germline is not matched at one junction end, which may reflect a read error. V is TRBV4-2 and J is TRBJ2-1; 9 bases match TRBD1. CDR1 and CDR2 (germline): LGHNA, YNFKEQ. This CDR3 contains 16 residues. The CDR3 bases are TGTGCTAGCAGCCACGCCAGGGGACAGGGCAACAAAGAGCAGTTCTTC. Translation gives CASSHARGQGNKEQFF.